This entry lists 23 T cell receptor beta chains sequenced from one sample in a study of blood T cells in healthy people across ages. Primed by a sample-barcoded 5' primer and a J-beta primer mix, a second PCR proceeded for about 7 to 11 cycles. TCRdb re-derived calls from the 5' RACE reads in MiXCR, one entry per CDR3 protein. The table includes 1.5 million to 1.9 million distinct CDR3 sequences, 35% to 45% detected once. Sequenced: blood. These receptors all come from a woman younger than 30 in good health.

This clonotype came up a few times. V gene TRBV6-6 combines with J gene TRBJ2-7, with D hard to call. The CDR3 is 12 residues long. Per the germline V gene, CDR1 is MNHNY and CDR2 is SVGAGI (reference sequence). V lost 6 bases and J 2 bases, leaving 8 bases between the germline ends. The CDR3 loop reads CASSHTTYEQYF. The CDR3 DNA reads TGTGCCAGCAGCCACACCACCTACGAGCAGTACTTC.

The chain joins TRBV6-1 to TRBJ2-1, with TRBD2 matching over 11 bases. Germline CDR1 and CDR2: MNHNS and SASEGT. The CDR3 runs 14 residues. V was pared by 6 bases and J by 9 bases, with 7 bases of the junction left unmatched. CDR3 DNA: TGTGCCAGCAGGGATAGCGGGGGGGCTTTTGAGCAGTTCTTC. It yields the protein CASRDSGGAFEQFF.

J is TRBJ2-1 and V is TRBV27; TRBD2 matches 10 bases. Per the germline V gene, CDR1 is MNHEY and CDR2 is SMNVEV (reference sequence). The CDR3 length is 17 residues. V was pared by 3 bases and J by 4 bases, with 9 bases of the junction left unmatched. As DNA, the CDR3 is TGTGCCAGCAGTTTTTGGAGCGGGAGGGAACGTTACAATGAGCAGTTCTTC. Amino acid sequence: CASSFWSGRERYNEQFF.

This clonotype was observed a single time. The chain links TRBV7-6 to TRBJ2-5; 10 bases align to TRBD1. CDR3 size: 16 residues. V lost 5 bases, J lost 11 bases, and 17 bases stayed unmatched. CDR1 is SGHVS and CDR2 is FNYEAQ in the germline V gene. The CDR3 here is CASSITPGQGHNEQYF. CDR3 nucleotide sequence: TGTGCCAGCAGCATTACCCCGGGACAGGGGCACAATGAGCAGTACTTC.

This clonotype was detected a few times. The rearrangement links TRBV5-1 to TRBJ1-2; D unclear. The CDR3 sequence is 12 residues long. Trimming cost V 4 bases and J 6 bases, with 10 bases left between them. The germline V gene encodes CDR1 SGHRS and CDR2 YFSETQ. The CDR3 DNA is TGCGCCAGCAGCCCCGACACGAATGGCTACACCTTC. This gives the protein CASSPDTNGYTF.

V is TRBV12-3 or TRBV12-4 and J is TRBJ1-1; tentative D call: TRBD1 (5 bases). V lost 1 base and J 10 bases, leaving 10 bases between the germline ends. This CDR3 region has 12 residues. The CDR3 is CASSLVMGGAFF. The CDR3 DNA is TGTGCCAGCAGTTTAGTAATGGGGGGAGCTTTCTTT.

This clonotype was seen a few times. This chain joins TRBV6-2 or TRBV6-3 and TRBJ1-1; D is uncertain. Germline V gene data show CDR1 as MNHEY and CDR2 as SVGEGT. The CDR3 loop spans 15 amino acids. Trimming pared 7 bases from V and 1 base from J, leaving 16 bases between. The DNA for the CDR3 is TGTGCCAGCACTCCCCTAGGACCGACGAACACTGAAGCTTTCTTT. As protein: CASTPLGPTNTEAFF.

Here the CDR3 reads CATRGTREAFF. CDR3 nucleotide sequence: TGTGCTACGCGGGGGACACGGGAAGCTTTCTTT. The chain employs TRBV3-1 and TRBJ1-1, with D perhaps TRBD1 (6 bases). This CDR3 contains 11 residues. Germline CDR1 and CDR2: LGHDT and YNNKEL (reference sequence).

This clonotype was counted only a few times. This sequence joins TRBV28 and TRBJ2-3; no reliable D call. The CDR3 is made up of 17 amino acids. Looked up from germline, CDR1 is MDHEN and CDR2 is SYDVKM. Trimming stripped 3 bases from V and 0 bases from J, with 16 bases between. The CDR3 region is CASSFSPRVRSTDTQYF. CDR3 coding DNA: TGTGCCAGCAGTTTTTCCCCCCGGGTGCGAAGCACAGATACGCAGTATTTT.

V usage is TRBV7-2 and J usage is TRBJ2-7; D unclear. The V end lost 1 base, the J end lost 4 bases, and 11 bases lay between the germline ends. This CDR3 spans 14 amino acids. Germline V gives CDR1 SGHTA, CDR2 FQGNSA. DNA for the CDR3: TGTGCCAGCAGCTTAGGGTTGATAGGATACGAGCAGTACTTC. It encodes CASSLGLIGYEQYF.

This clonotype occurred a few times. The chain couples TRBV20-1 to TRBJ1-2; the D is unclear. The CDR3 has 14 amino acids. The germline V gene encodes CDR1 DFQATT and CDR2 SNEGSKA (reference sequence). V was trimmed by 2 bases and J by 2 bases, leaving 12 bases between them. As DNA, the CDR3 is TGCAGTGCTAGACAGCCATCCACCAACTATGGCTACACCTTC. Its translation: CSARQPSTNYGYTF.

The rearrangement links TRBV3-1 to TRBJ2-7; 10 bases agree with TRBD2. CDR1 is LGHDT and CDR2 is YNNKEL in the germline V gene (reference sequence). The CDR3 sequence is 16 residues long. With 4 bases clipped from V and 0 bases from J, the junction kept 6 bases outside the gene matches. This chain's CDR3 is CASSPVAGGTSYEQYF. The CDR3 DNA reads as TGTGCCAGCAGCCCCGTAGCGGGAGGTACCTCCTACGAGCAGTACTTC.

The chain joins TRBV16 to TRBJ2-1, with 14 bases matching TRBD2. CDR1 is KGHSY and CDR2 is FQNENV in the germline V gene. Trimming cost V 0 bases and J 0 bases; bases outside gene matches: 4. The CDR3 loop spans 19 amino acids. CDR3 loop: CASSQSGLAGASSYNEQFF. For the CDR3, the DNA is TGTGCCAGCAGCCAATCGGGACTAGCGGGGGCTAGCTCCTACAATGAGCAGTTCTTC.

The rearrangement links TRBV20-1 to TRBJ2-3, with 8 bases lining up with TRBD2. In germline, CDR1 is DFQATT, CDR2 SNEGSKA (reference sequence). V dropped 0 bases and J dropped 6; count of bases not matched to a gene: 11. The CDR3 covers 16 residues. The CDR3 bases are TGCAGTGCTAGAGACCCCACTAGCGGCCGCTTGGATACGCAGTATTTT. It translates to CSARDPTSGRLDTQYF.

This clonotype has just one count. This sequence joins TRBV12-3 or TRBV12-4 and TRBJ1-1; D is ambiguous. V lost 7 bases to trimming and J lost 4 bases, with 13 bases between them. The CDR3 has 13 residues. Here the CDR3 DNA reads TGTGCCAGCACCGCTTTGCTAAGCACTGAAGCTTTCTTT. Translating it yields CASTALLSTEAFF.

The V and J genes are TRBV5-1 and TRBJ1-1, with 7 bases identical to TRBD1. This CDR3 spans 16 amino acids. The V gene end was trimmed by 3 bases and the J gene end by 0 bases; junction bases not matched to a gene: 8. CDR1 is SGHRS and CDR2 is YFSETQ in the germline V gene. The CDR3 sequence: CASSSRTGHMNTEAFF. CDR3 in DNA: TGCGCCAGCAGCTCTCGGACAGGACACATGAACACTGAAGCTTTCTTT.

Note on this clonotype: A much larger clone differs by one base, so this may be a read error. The chain joins TRBV29-1 to TRBJ2-1, with 7 bases matching TRBD1. CDR1 SQVTM and CDR2 ANQGSEA come from the germline V gene. The CDR3 covers 14 residues. The CDR3 loop reads CNVDQGDAYNEQFF. For the CDR3, the DNA is TGCAACGTTGACCAGGGGGATGCCTACAATGAGCAGTTCTTC.

This clonotype was detected many times. The chain combines TRBV7-8 with TRBJ2-1, with D possibly TRBD2 on 6 matching bases. Trimming removed 1 base from V and 9 bases from J, with 19 bases in between. From germline, CDR1 is SGHVS and CDR2 FQNEAQ. The CDR3 is 16 amino acids. CDR3 in DNA: TGTGCCAGCAGCTTAGTAGTAAGGGCCCGGGGGAGTGAGCAGTTCTTC. It translates to CASSLVVRARGSEQFF.

The genes are TRBV20-1 and TRBJ2-1; 10 bases align to TRBD2. Germline V lookup: CDR1 DFQATT, CDR2 SNEGSKA (reference sequence). With V trimmed by 6 bases and J by 4 bases, 6 bases remained unmatched. The CDR3 runs to 14 residues. CDR3 DNA: TGCAGTGCAGAGGGACTAGCGTTGTACAATGAGCAGTTCTTC. This translates into CSAEGLALYNEQFF.

This clonotype has a handful of counts. The chain couples TRBV7-9 to TRBJ2-7, with 9 bases matching TRBD2. The ends lost 4 bases at V and 3 bases at J; junction bases unmatched: 4. The CDR3 is 14 residues long. CDR1 is SEHNR and CDR2 is FQNEAQ in the germline V gene (reference sequence). CDR3 DNA sequence: TGTGCCAGCAGCTCGACTAGCGGTCGCTACGAGCAGTACTTC. Translating gives CASSSTSGRYEQYF.

The CDR3 loop reads CASALGPTDTQYF. DNA for the CDR3: TGTGCCAGCGCTCTCGGACCCACAGATACGCAGTATTTT. V and J are TRBV18 and TRBJ2-3; no clear D. Germline CDR1 KGHSH, CDR2 LQKENI. This CDR3 region has 13 residues. The ends were cut back, 8 bases at V and 2 bases at J, with 11 bases in the middle.

Remarks on this clonotype: A much larger clone differs by one base, so this may be a read error. V and J are TRBV20-1 and TRBJ2-5; D is possibly TRBD1 (5 bases). Germline values: CDR1 DFQATT, CDR2 SNEGSKA (reference sequence). V gave up 8 bases and J gave up 4 bases, with 17 bases separating them. The CDR3 is made up of 13 amino acids. The CDR3 DNA follows: TGCAGTAGGCGACAGAATCTCCCAGAGACCCAGTACTTC. This encodes CSRRQNLPETQYF.

This chain joins TRBV7-9 and TRBJ1-1; TRBD1 is a possible D gene (5 bases). Trimming took 5 bases from V and 1 from J, leaving 11 bases between them. The germline V gene encodes CDR1 SEHNR and CDR2 FQNEAQ (reference sequence). The CDR3 extends over 14 amino acids. The CDR3 protein is CASSPLTENTEAFF. In DNA form, the CDR3 reads TGTGCCAGCAGCCCCCTGACAGAGAACACTGAAGCTTTCTTT.